This T cell receptor beta chain is from a study of T cell responses to AZD1222 COVID-19 vaccine. Some clones are missing from TCRdb's copy, which holds only in-frame ones; the method was immunoSEQ multiplex PCR. Among 120,000 or so clones listed, 80% to 95% were seen once. As regards this clone: What it binds is not known.

The V gene lost 0 bases and the J gene lost 4 bases, with 13 bases spanning the gap. Germline assignment: CDR1 LGHNA and CDR2 YSLEER. The CDR3 is made up of 15 amino acids. The study, taken as a whole, reports: White British people made up most donors, females outnumbered males, and clonal diversity was possibly underestimated. Increases in Spike-specific TCR breadth and depth were seen after two AZD1222 doses.

The genes are TRBV4-3 and TRBJ2-7; D tentatively fits TRBD1 or TRBD2 (6 bases each). The receptor comes from an adult who received the AZD1222 COVID-19 vaccine. Sample: peripheral blood, taken 28 days after the second AZD1222 dose. CDR3 sequence reads: CASSQDLGGVYEQYF. The CDR3 DNA follows: TGCGCCAGCAGCCAAGATTTGGGGGGCGTGTACGAGCAGTACTTC.